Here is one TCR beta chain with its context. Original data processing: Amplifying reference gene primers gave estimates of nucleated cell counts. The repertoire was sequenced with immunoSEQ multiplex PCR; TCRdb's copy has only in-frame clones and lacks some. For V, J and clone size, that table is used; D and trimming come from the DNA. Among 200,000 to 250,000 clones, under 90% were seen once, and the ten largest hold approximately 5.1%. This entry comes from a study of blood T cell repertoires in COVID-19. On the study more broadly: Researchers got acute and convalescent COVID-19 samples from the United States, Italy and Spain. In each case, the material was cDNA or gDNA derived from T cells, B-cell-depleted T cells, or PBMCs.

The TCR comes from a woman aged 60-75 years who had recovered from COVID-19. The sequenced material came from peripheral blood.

The CDR3 sequence: CASSRGNTDTQYF. The CDR3 DNA is TGTGCCAGCAGCCGGGGGAACACAGATACGCAGTATTTT. The chain recombines TRBV7-9 with TRBJ2-3; D is perhaps TRBD2 (6 bases). This CDR3 has 13 amino acids. Germline values: CDR1 SEHNR, CDR2 FQNEAQ (reference sequence). Trimming left V 5 bases short and J 2 bases short, with 8 bases between.